This T cell receptor (beta chain) is from a study of preoperative IRX-2 immunotherapy in early breast cancer. The V end was cut by 3 bases, the J end by 3 bases, with 5 bases between. This CDR3 is built from 11 residues. Germline CDR1 reads GTSNPN; CDR2 reads SVGIG (reference sequence). Profiling relied on immunoSEQ multiplex PCR, and the TCRdb table lists in-frame clones only, not all of them. Of some 29,000 clones listed, roughly 90% are singletons. Treatment denoted: preoperative locoregional IRX-2 cytokine immunotherapy. The V and J genes are TRBV30 and TRBJ1-1; D gene uncertain. The specimen was taken from a patient treated with IRX-2 immunotherapy. The clonotype originates from a human donor with breast cancer. The CDR3 region is CAWRQYTEAFF. The CDR3 bases are TGTGCCTGGAGACAGTACACTGAAGCTTTCTTT.